This TCR beta chain was captured by sequencing in a study of T cells in Graves' hyperthyroidism and ophthalmopathy. Findings and caveats of the study: Separation of ophthalmopathy from stable hyperthyroidism was achieved by a 13 V-J model. Before onset, by a median of approximately 5.9 months, the model predicted ophthalmopathy.

Using RNA transcripts as the source, TCR beta CDR3 regions were amplified. When the TCR CDR3 underwent first-round RT-PCR, the HTBI primer set was used. MiXCR, applied by TCRdb to the multiplex PCR reads, yields one record per CDR3 protein. The sample lists fewer than 650,000 distinct CDR3 sequences; 14% were seen once. From germline, CDR1 is SEHNR and CDR2 FQNEAQ (reference sequence). The V and J ends lost 5 bases and 4 bases, in that order; junction bases with no gene match: 10. The CDR3 extends over 15 amino acids. Over 18 months, lack of ophthalmopathy progression marked Graves' hyperthyroidism as stable. This clonotype was picked up many times. Its antigen is unidentified.

The TCR originated in a woman in her thirties or forties with Graves' hyperthyroidism. The sequenced material came from blood. The chain is built from TRBV7-9 and TRBJ2-7, with TRBD1 matching over 8 bases. The CDR3 DNA is TGTGCCAGCAGCACCACTACTCAGGGGGCTTACGAGCAGTACTTC. Protein sequence: CASSTTTQGAYEQYF.